This T cell receptor (beta chain) appears in the sequencing data of a study of T cells after yellow fever vaccination. This clonotype has a handful of counts. The ends were cut back, 2 bases at V and 4 bases at J, with 1 base in the middle. Germline CDR1 and CDR2: SQVTM and ANQGSEA. This CDR3 has 10 residues. A single record per CDR3 protein comes from TCRdb applying MiXCR to the 5' RACE reads. Of hundreds of thousands of distinct CDR3 sequences listed, around 10% are singletons. This chain connects TRBV29-1 to TRBJ2-3; D gene uncertain. Here the sequenced sample was PBMCs, taken on the day of the first yellow fever vaccination. This sequence was found in a man younger than 35 who received the YFV17D yellow fever vaccine. DNA for the CDR3: TGCAGCGTTGAATCAGATACGCAGTATTTT. Translated, it gives CSVESDTQYF.